The T cell receptor beta chain described here comes from a study of blood T cell repertoires in COVID-19. Clones were sequenced by immunoSEQ multiplex PCR, and TCRdb holds only the in-frame ones, with some missing. The data contain nearly 100,000 clones, 80% to 90% of them seen just once; the ten biggest clones take up 1.5% to 2%. Trimming left V 3 bases short and J 4 bases short, with 12 bases between. CDR1 and CDR2 (germline): LNHDA, SQIVND (reference sequence). This CDR3 has 14 residues. The sequencing input was peripheral blood. This TCR was sampled from a man at least 80 years old with acute or convalescent COVID-19. The V gene is TRBV19, the J gene TRBJ1-2; D uncertain. CDR3 nucleotide sequence: TGTGCCAGTAGTATGTGGTCAGACTCCTATGGCTACACCTTC. The encoded protein is CASSMWSDSYGYTF.